The subject of this entry is one TCR beta chain. Every patient was affected by relapse after autologous stem cell transplantation, while exposure to brentuximab vedotin was not uniform. These data are taken from a study of PD-1 blockade in classical Hodgkin lymphoma. Sequencing used immunoSEQ multiplex PCR; TCRdb keeps in-frame clones, though not all of them. Seen here are 40,000 to 65,000 clones, 81% observed once, and the top ten hold roughly 15%. This sample comprised peripheral blood mononuclear cells (PBMCs), obtained at baseline. The receptor comes from a human donor with classical Hodgkin lymphoma.

CDR3 nucleotide sequence: TGTGCCAGCACCTACGGGTCCCTCACCTACAATGAGCAGTTCTTC. This translates into CASTYGSLTYNEQFF. The gene calls are TRBV7-2 and TRBJ2-1, with D hard to call. Trimming left V 7 bases short and J 2 bases short, with 15 bases between. The CDR3 totals 15 residues. The germline V gene encodes CDR1 SGHTA and CDR2 FQGNSA.